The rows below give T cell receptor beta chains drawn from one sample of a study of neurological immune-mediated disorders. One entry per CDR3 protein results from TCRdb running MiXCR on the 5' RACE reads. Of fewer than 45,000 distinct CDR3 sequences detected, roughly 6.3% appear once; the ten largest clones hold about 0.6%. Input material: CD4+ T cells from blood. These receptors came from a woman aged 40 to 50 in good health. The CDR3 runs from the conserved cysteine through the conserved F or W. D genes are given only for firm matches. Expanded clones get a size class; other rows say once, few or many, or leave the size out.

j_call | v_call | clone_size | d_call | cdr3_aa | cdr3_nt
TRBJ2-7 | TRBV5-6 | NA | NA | CASSLASDGDWDYEQYF | TGTGCCAGCAGCTTGGCCTCGGACGGCGACTGGGACTACGAGCAGTACTTC
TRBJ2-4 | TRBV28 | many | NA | CASSSTPGGAIQYF | TGTGCCAGCAGTTCCACTCCCGGGGGAGCCATTCAGTACTTC
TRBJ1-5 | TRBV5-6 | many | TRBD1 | CASSLWGQSNQPQHF | TGTGCCAGCAGCTTGTGGGGACAGAGCAATCAGCCCCAGCATTTT
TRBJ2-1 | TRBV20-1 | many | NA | CSARDFLAPQEQFF | TGCAGTGCTAGAGATTTCCTAGCTCCCCAGGAGCAGTTCTTC
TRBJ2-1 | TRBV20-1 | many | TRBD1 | CSASGTVTYNEQFF | TGCAGTGCTAGTGGGACAGTGACCTACAATGAGCAGTTCTTC
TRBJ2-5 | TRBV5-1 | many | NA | CASQVKGVSETQYF | TGCGCCAGCCAAGTCAAAGGGGTTAGCGAGACCCAGTACTTC
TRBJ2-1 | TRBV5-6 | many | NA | CASSSYRTNEQFF | TGTGCCAGCAGCTCGTACAGGACGAATGAGCAGTTCTTC
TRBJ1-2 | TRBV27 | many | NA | CASSLSGGAYGYTF | TGTGCCAGCAGTTTATCGGGGGGCGCCTATGGCTACACCTTC
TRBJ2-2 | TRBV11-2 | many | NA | CASSLVSVTGELFF | TGTGCCAGCAGCTTAGTTAGCGTCACCGGGGAGCTGTTTTTT
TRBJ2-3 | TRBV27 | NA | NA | CASSFLGSGFTDTQYF | TGTGCCAGCAGTTTTTTAGGCTCCGGGTTCACAGATACGCAGTATTTT
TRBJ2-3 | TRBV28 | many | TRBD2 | CASSLVSAGGPIDTQYF | TGTGCCAGCAGTTTAGTGTCGGCGGGAGGGCCTATAGATACGCAGTATTTT
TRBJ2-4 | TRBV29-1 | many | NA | CSVELRSGLRDIQYF | TGCAGCGTTGAGCTTCGGTCGGGATTACGGGACATTCAGTACTTC
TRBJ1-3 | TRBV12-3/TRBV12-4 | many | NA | CASSPGLSRGGNTIYF | TGTGCCAGCAGTCCTGGACTATCTAGGGGAGGAAACACCATATATTTT
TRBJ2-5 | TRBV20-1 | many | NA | CSARDSEGHRETQYF | TGCAGTGCTAGAGATTCTGAGGGGCATCGAGAGACCCAGTACTTC
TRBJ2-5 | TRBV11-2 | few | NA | CASSLKSTAVETQYF | TGTGCCAGCAGCTTAAAGAGCACAGCCGTAGAGACCCAGTACTTC
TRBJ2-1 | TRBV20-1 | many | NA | CSAQDRFYNEQFF | TGCAGTGCCCAGGACAGATTTTACAATGAGCAGTTCTTC
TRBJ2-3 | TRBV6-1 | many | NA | CASTAGYSTDTQYF | TGTGCCAGCACCGCGGGCTATAGCACAGATACGCAGTATTTT
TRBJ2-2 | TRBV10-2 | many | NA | CAATGLNTGELFF | TGCGCCGCCACGGGACTCAACACCGGGGAGCTGTTTTTT
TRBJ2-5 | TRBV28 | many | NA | CASRPTARETQYF | TGTGCCAGCAGACCGACGGCCCGAGAGACCCAGTACTTC
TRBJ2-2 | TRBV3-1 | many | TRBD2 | CASRALAGIDTGELFF | TGTGCCAGCAGGGCACTAGCGGGAATAGACACCGGGGAGCTGTTTTTT
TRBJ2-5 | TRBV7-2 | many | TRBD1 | CASSLAWTGRIAETQYF | TGTGCCAGCAGCTTAGCGTGGACAGGGAGAATCGCCGAGACCCAGTACTTC
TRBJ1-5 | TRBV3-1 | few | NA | CASSPSNSNQPQHF | TGTGCCAGCAGCCCTTCCAATAGCAATCAGCCCCAGCATTTT
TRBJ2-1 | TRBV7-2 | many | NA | CASSPMNEQFF | TGTGCCAGCAGCCCGATGAATGAGCAGTTCTTC
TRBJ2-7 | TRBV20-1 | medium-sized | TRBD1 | CSATLTGVEQYF | TGCAGTGCTACCTTGACAGGGGTCGAGCAGTACTTC
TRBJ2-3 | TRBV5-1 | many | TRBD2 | CASSPTTSYPDTQYF | TGCGCCAGCAGCCCGACGACTAGCTATCCTGATACGCAGTATTTT
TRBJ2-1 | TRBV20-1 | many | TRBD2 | CSASSGTSGRNEQFF | TGCAGTGCTAGTTCCGGAACTAGCGGGAGGAATGAGCAGTTCTTC
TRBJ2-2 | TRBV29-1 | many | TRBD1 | CSVEGRDRAGELFF | TGCAGCGTTGAAGGAAGGGACAGGGCCGGGGAGCTGTTTTTT
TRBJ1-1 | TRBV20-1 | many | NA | CSAPTQNTEAFF | TGCAGTGCTCCGACCCAGAACACTGAAGCTTTCTTT
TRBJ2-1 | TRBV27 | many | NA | CASSYLGTEQFF | TGTGCCAGCAGTTATCTCGGGACGGAGCAGTTCTTC
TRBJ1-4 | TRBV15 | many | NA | CATSRHYREKLFF | TGTGCCACCAGCAGACATTACAGGGAAAAACTGTTTTTT
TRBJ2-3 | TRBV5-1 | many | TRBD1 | CASSYTGGKDTQYF | TGCGCCAGCAGCTACACAGGGGGCAAAGATACGCAGTATTTT
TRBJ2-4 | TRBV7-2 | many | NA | CASSPQWDIQYF | TGTGCCAGCAGCCCCCAGTGGGACATTCAGTACTTC
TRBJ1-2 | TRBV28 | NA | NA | CDSETGAPNGYTF | TGTGACAGCGAGACAGGAGCCCCCAATGGCTACACCTTC
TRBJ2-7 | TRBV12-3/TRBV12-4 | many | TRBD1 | CASSTMTGREQYF | TGTGCCAGCAGTACTATGACAGGGCGCGAGCAGTACTTC
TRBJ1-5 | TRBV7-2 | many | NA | CASSLAVHSNQPQHF | TGTGCCAGCAGCTTAGCTGTTCATAGCAATCAGCCCCAGCATTTT
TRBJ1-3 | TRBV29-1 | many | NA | CSAETADTIYF | TGCAGCGCCGAAACAGCGGACACCATATATTTT
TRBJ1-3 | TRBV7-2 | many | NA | CASSSSGGNTIYF | TGTGCCAGCAGCTCTAGCGGAGGAAACACCATATATTTT
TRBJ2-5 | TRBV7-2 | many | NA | CASSMDRQETQYF | TGTGCCAGCAGCATGGACAGACAAGAGACCCAGTACTTC
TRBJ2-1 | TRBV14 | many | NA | CASSQAGAGYNEQFF | TGTGCCAGCAGCCAAGCGGGAGCTGGCTACAATGAGCAGTTCTTC
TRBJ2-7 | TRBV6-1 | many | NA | CASSDMLAAFYEQYF | TGTGCCAGCAGTGATATGTTGGCAGCCTTCTACGAGCAGTACTTC
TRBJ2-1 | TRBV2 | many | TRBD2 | CASSTSGIHEQFF | TGTGCCAGCAGTACTAGCGGGATACATGAGCAGTTCTTC
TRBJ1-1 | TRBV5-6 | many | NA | CASSVLRPSVGTEAFF | TGTGCCAGCAGCGTTCTCAGGCCCTCGGTGGGGACTGAAGCTTTCTTT
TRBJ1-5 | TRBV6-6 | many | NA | CASTGTALSNQPQHF | TGTGCCAGCACCGGAACAGCGTTAAGCAATCAGCCCCAGCATTTT
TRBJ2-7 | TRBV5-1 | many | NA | CASSLGVPNEQYF | TGCGCCAGCAGCTTGGGAGTTCCTAACGAGCAGTACTTC
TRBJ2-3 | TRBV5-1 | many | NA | CASSRRLSQGTDTQYF | TGCGCCAGCAGCAGGAGATTATCACAGGGCACAGATACGCAGTATTTT
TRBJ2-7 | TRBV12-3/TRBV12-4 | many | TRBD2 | CASSYLAGGTYEQYF | TGTGCCAGCAGTTATTTAGCGGGAGGAACCTACGAGCAGTACTTC
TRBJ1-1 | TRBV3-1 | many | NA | CASSHGTEAFF | TGTGCCAGCAGCCACGGCACTGAAGCTTTCTTT
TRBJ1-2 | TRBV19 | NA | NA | CASSSQAAWNYGYTF | TGTGCCAGTAGTAGTCAGGCCGCGTGGAACTATGGCTACACCTTC
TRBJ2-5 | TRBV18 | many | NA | CASSPETGTQYF | TGTGCCAGCTCACCGGAGACCGGGACCCAGTACTTC
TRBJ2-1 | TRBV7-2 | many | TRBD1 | CASSSTGAGGLGQFF | TGTGCCAGCAGCTCAACAGGAGCAGGGGGCCTCGGGCAGTTCTTC
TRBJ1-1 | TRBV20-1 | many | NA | CSASQGFTEAFF | TGCAGTGCGTCTCAGGGTTTCACTGAAGCTTTCTTT